This T cell receptor beta chain was profiled in a study of beta chain features in type 1 diabetes. The sequenced template was cDNA made from the entire isolated RNA. Repertoires were generated with immunoSEQ multiplex PCR, while TCRdb's copy carries only in-frame clones and drops some. The profile shows hundreds of thousands of clones, over 25% of them singletons. This clone turned up a few times. Its target is not known. Only one heparinised blood draw was taken per donor, and its volume averaged approximately 120 mL. The authors sorted CD4+ naive, central memory, regulatory and stem cell-like memory cells via CD45RO/CCR7/CD25/CD127/CD95/CD27. General observations from the study: At VDJ recombination sites, type 1 diabetes patients had fewer insertions and more deleted nucleotides. Cells expressing TCR highly could be over-represented by cDNA sequencing.

The germline V and J ends were trimmed by 1 base and 0 bases, with 9 bases remaining between them. The length of the CDR3 is 15 residues. Germline V gene data show CDR1 as SGHRS and CDR2 as YFSETQ. The sequencing input was naive CD4+ T cells from blood. The rearrangement links TRBV5-1 to TRBJ2-3; D is ambiguous. The clonotype comes from a man between 18 and 35 years old in good health. CDR3 DNA sequence: TGCGCCAGCAGCTTGTTAAACCCTAGCACAGATACGCAGTATTTT. Translated: CASSLLNPSTDTQYF.